Listed below are T cell receptor beta chains from one sample, sequenced in a study of blood T cell repertoires in COVID-19. Some clones are missing from TCRdb's copy, which holds only in-frame ones; the method was immunoSEQ multiplex PCR. Of more than 300,000 clones listed, 87% are singletons. Material for sequencing was PBMCs or T cells enriched from blood (not recorded which). Source of these receptors: a woman in her twenties or thirties who had recovered from COVID-19. Both conserved end residues are part of each CDR3. Each record gives: CDR3 protein, CDR3 DNA, D gene, clone size, J gene, V gene. A D gene is named only where the DNA matches it firmly. Expanded clones get a size class; other rows say once, few or many, or leave the size out.

CDR3: CASSLPPVYEQYF; DNA: TGCGCCAGCAGCTTGCCGCCGGTCTACGAGCAGTACTTC; D: -; size: -; J: TRBJ2-7; V: TRBV5-1
CDR3: CASSLTGNEKLFF; DNA: TGTGCCAGCAGCCTCACGGGGAATGAAAAACTGTTTTTT; D: -; size: -; J: TRBJ1-4; V: TRBV7-2
CDR3: CASSLEQDQPQHF; DNA: TGCGCCAGCAGCTTGGAACAAGATCAGCCCCAGCATTTT; D: -; size: -; J: TRBJ1-5; V: TRBV5-1
CDR3: CASSQFRGQPQHF; DNA: TGTGCCAGCAGCCAATTCAGGGGACAGCCCCAGCATTTT; D: -; size: -; J: TRBJ1-5; V: TRBV3-1/TRBV3-2
CDR3: CASSYSTAGSGYTF; DNA: TGTGCCAGCAGTTACTCGACGGCAGGCTCCGGCTACACCTTC; D: -; size: -; J: TRBJ1-2; V: TRBV6-5
CDR3: CSADSANTGELFF; DNA: TGCAGCGCTGACAGCGCGAACACCGGGGAGCTGTTTTTT; D: -; size: -; J: TRBJ2-2; V: TRBV29-1
CDR3: CASSRVKGTSGGPGQYEQYF; DNA: TGTGCCAGTAGTCGCGTGAAAGGCACTAGCGGGGGGCCCGGGCAATACGAGCAGTACTTC; D: TRBD2; size: -; J: TRBJ2-7; V: TRBV19
CDR3: CASSEGWGLGNTGELFF; DNA: TGTGCCAGCAGCGAAGGGTGGGGACTAGGGAACACCGGGGAGCTGTTTTTT; D: TRBD2; size: -; J: TRBJ2-2; V: TRBV13
CDR3: CASSPLRGGLTYEQYF; DNA: TGTGCCAGCAGCCCACTGCGGGGGGGCCTCACCTACGAGCAGTACTTC; D: TRBD2; size: -; J: TRBJ2-7; V: TRBV11-2
CDR3: CSAGQGLGSEAFF; DNA: TGCAGCGCTGGACAGGGGTTGGGCTCTGAAGCTTTCTTT; D: TRBD1; size: -; J: TRBJ1-1; V: TRBV29-1
CDR3: CSASSSGVYNEQFF; DNA: TGCAGTGCTAGTTCTAGCGGGGTTTACAATGAGCAGTTCTTC; D: TRBD2; size: -; J: TRBJ2-1; V: TRBV20-1
CDR3: CASLPGGPSGYGYTF; DNA: TGTGCCAGCTTGCCAGGGGGCCCCTCCGGGTATGGCTACACCTTC; D: TRBD1; size: -; J: TRBJ1-2; V: TRBV6-6
CDR3: CASTYSGNTIYF; DNA: TGTGCCAGCACCTACTCTGGAAACACCATATATTTT; D: -; size: once; J: TRBJ1-3; V: TRBV12-3/TRBV12-4
CDR3: CASSPTTRDNQPQHF; DNA: TGTGCCAGCTCACCAACTACCAGGGACAATCAGCCCCAGCATTTT; D: -; size: -; J: TRBJ1-5; V: TRBV18
CDR3: CAWEGEIGQPQHF; DNA: TGTGCCTGGGAAGGGGAAATTGGACAGCCCCAGCATTTT; D: -; size: -; J: TRBJ1-5; V: TRBV30
CDR3: CAISESRTGARGNEQFF; DNA: TGTGCCATCAGTGAGTCTAGGACAGGGGCGCGGGGCAATGAGCAGTTCTTC; D: TRBD1; size: -; J: TRBJ2-1; V: TRBV10-3
CDR3: CASSDPGGSHQPQHF; DNA: TGTGCCAGCAGCGACCCGGGGGGATCCCATCAGCCCCAGCATTTT; D: -; size: -; J: TRBJ1-5; V: TRBV2
CDR3: CASSLGKRGLNTGELFF; DNA: TGTGCCAGCAGCTTAGGGAAAAGGGGATTGAACACCGGGGAGCTGTTTTTT; D: -; size: -; J: TRBJ2-2; V: TRBV7-9
CDR3: CASARAGVSGANVLTF; DNA: TGTGCCAGCGCTAGAGCAGGGGTCTCTGGGGCCAACGTCCTGACTTTC; D: -; size: -; J: TRBJ2-6; V: TRBV14
CDR3: CASSVGGIMNTEAFF; DNA: TGTGCCAGCAGCGTAGGGGGCATTATGAACACTGAAGCTTTCTTT; D: -; size: once; J: TRBJ1-1; V: TRBV9
CDR3: CASSRSGDTEAFF; DNA: TGTGCCAGCAGCCGGTCCGGGGACACTGAAGCTTTCTTT; D: -; size: -; J: TRBJ1-1; V: TRBV11-2
CDR3: CASRTGTGNSYEQYF; DNA: TGTGCCAGCAGGACCGGGACAGGGAACTCCTACGAGCAGTACTTC; D: TRBD1; size: -; J: TRBJ2-7; V: TRBV2
CDR3: CASSLERTGPMPGVAEAFF; DNA: TGCGCCAGCAGCTTGGAAAGGACAGGACCTATGCCAGGAGTGGCTGAAGCTTTCTTT; D: TRBD1; size: -; J: TRBJ1-1; V: TRBV5-1
CDR3: CASSTDLGQGYEQYF; DNA: TGTGCCAGCAGCACAGACCTCGGACAGGGCTACGAGCAGTACTTC; D: TRBD1; size: -; J: TRBJ2-7; V: TRBV7-2
CDR3: CASSQGAQSSPLHF; DNA: TGTGCCAGCAGCCAAGGGGCCCAGTCTTCACCCCTCCACTTT; D: -; size: few; J: TRBJ1-6; V: TRBV14
CDR3: CASSDALRGHEQYF; DNA: TGTGCCAGCAGTGATGCTCTCAGGGGCCACGAGCAGTACTTC; D: -; size: -; J: TRBJ2-7; V: TRBV6-1
CDR3: CATQGGTSGAGELFF; DNA: TGTGCCACCCAGGGTGGGACTAGCGGGGCCGGGGAGCTGTTTTTT; D: TRBD2; size: -; J: TRBJ2-2; V: TRBV2
CDR3: CASRDDGTGFQPQHF; DNA: TGTGCCAGCAGGGACGACGGGACAGGGTTTCAGCCCCAGCATTTT; D: TRBD1; size: -; J: TRBJ1-5; V: TRBV6-5
CDR3: CASRELNRGRNTGELFF; DNA: TGTGCCAGCAGGGAACTCAACAGGGGGCGGAACACCGGGGAGCTGTTTTTT; D: TRBD1; size: -; J: TRBJ2-2; V: TRBV6-1
CDR3: CASSQDDRAGLLEAFF; DNA: TGCGCCAGCAGCCAAGATGACAGGGCTGGGCTTCTTGAAGCTTTCTTT; D: TRBD1; size: -; J: TRBJ1-1; V: TRBV4-1
CDR3: CASRPRTGSYEQYF; DNA: TGTGCCAGCAGGCCGAGGACAGGGAGCTACGAGCAGTACTTC; D: TRBD1; size: -; J: TRBJ2-7; V: TRBV7-9
CDR3: CASSWGGNQPQHF; DNA: TGTGCCAGCAGTTGGGGGGGAAATCAGCCCCAGCATTTT; D: -; size: many; J: TRBJ1-5; V: TRBV12-3/TRBV12-4
CDR3: CASTLAGGPETQYF; DNA: TGTGCCAGCACTCTAGCGGGGGGGCCGGAGACCCAGTACTTC; D: TRBD2; size: -; J: TRBJ2-5; V: TRBV6-5
CDR3: CASTVRGPTGELFF; DNA: TGTGCCAGTACCGTCCGCGGCCCCACCGGGGAGCTGTTTTTT; D: -; size: -; J: TRBJ2-2; V: TRBV19
CDR3: CASSGGTGHVYSNQPQHF; DNA: TGTGCCAGCAGTGGGGGAACAGGCCATGTGTATAGCAATCAGCCCCAGCATTTT; D: -; size: -; J: TRBJ1-5; V: TRBV6-1
CDR3: CASSPGGRADYEQYF; DNA: TGTGCCAGCAGCCCCGGGGGGAGGGCAGACTACGAGCAGTACTTC; D: TRBD2; size: -; J: TRBJ2-7; V: TRBV7-2
CDR3: CAWSVAGALGNQPQHF; DNA: TGTGCCTGGAGTGTAGCGGGGGCGTTGGGCAATCAGCCCCAGCATTTT; D: -; size: once; J: TRBJ1-5; V: TRBV30
CDR3: CASSPEQRNTEAFF; DNA: TGTGCCAGCTCACCAGAACAGAGGAACACTGAAGCTTTCTTT; D: -; size: -; J: TRBJ1-1; V: TRBV18
CDR3: CASSAGTARTDTQYF; DNA: TGCGCCAGCAGTGCTGGGACAGCCCGCACAGATACGCAGTATTTT; D: TRBD1; size: -; J: TRBJ2-3; V: TRBV10-1
CDR3: CASATGGSNTGELFF; DNA: TGTGCCAGCGCCACAGGGGGCTCGAACACCGGGGAGCTGTTTTTT; D: TRBD1; size: -; J: TRBJ2-2; V: TRBV27